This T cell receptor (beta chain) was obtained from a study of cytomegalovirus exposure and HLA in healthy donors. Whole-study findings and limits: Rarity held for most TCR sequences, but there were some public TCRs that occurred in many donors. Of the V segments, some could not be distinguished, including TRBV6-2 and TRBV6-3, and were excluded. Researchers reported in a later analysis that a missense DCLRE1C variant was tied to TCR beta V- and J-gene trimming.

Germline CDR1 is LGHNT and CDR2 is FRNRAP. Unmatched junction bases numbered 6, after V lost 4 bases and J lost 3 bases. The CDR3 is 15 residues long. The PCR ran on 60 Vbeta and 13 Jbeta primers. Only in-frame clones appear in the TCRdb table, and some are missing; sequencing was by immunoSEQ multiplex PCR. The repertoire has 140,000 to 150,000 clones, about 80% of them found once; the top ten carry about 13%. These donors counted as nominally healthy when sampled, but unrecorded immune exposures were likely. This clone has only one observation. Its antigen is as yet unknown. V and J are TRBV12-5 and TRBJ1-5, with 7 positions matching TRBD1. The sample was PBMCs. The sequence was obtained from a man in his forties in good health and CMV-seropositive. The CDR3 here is CASGYGTAPNQPQHF. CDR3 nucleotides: TGTGCTAGTGGTTACGGGACAGCACCCAATCAGCCCCAGCATTTT.